This record concerns one T cell receptor (beta chain) sequence. This entry belongs to a study of T cells after yellow fever vaccination. The V end was cut by 5 bases, the J end by 1 base, with 14 bases between. The CDR3 is 15 amino acids. Germline V CDR1 and CDR2: MDHEN, SYDVKM. TCRdb processed the 5' RACE reads anew with MiXCR; each CDR3 protein has one entry. The data contain approximately 580,000 distinct CDR3 sequences, 17% of them singletons. The rearrangement uses TRBV28 and TRBJ1-2; D uncertain. The specimen was PBMCs, collected roughly 5 days after the first yellow fever vaccination. The TCR originated in a man aged 18 to 29 who received the YFV17D yellow fever vaccine. The CDR3 DNA follows: TGTGCCAGCAGTACCCCGTACGTTAATAACTATGGCTACACCTTC. Protein sequence: CASSTPYVNNYGYTF.